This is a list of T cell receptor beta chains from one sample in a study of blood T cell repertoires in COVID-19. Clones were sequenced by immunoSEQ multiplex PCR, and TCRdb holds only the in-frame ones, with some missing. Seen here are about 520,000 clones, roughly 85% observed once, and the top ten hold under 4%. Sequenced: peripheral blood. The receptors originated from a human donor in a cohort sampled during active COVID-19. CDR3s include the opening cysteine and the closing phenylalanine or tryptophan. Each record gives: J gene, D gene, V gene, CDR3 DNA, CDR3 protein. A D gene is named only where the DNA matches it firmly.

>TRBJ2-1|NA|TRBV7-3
TGTGCCAGCAGCTTAAGACTAGATGGATATGAGCAGTTCTTC
CASSLRLDGYEQFF
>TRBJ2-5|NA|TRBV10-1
TGCGCCAGCAGTGAGTCAAGGAGCCAAGAGACCCAGTACTTC
CASSESRSQETQYF
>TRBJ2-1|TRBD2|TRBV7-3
TGTGCCAGCAGCCAAATTGGGAGGGGCTCCTACAATGAGCAGTTCTTC
CASSQIGRGSYNEQFF
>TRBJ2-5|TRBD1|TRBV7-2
TGTGCCAGCAGCTTCGGACGGACAGGGGACGAGACCCAGTACTTC
CASSFGRTGDETQYF
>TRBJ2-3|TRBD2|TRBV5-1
TGCGCCAGCAGCTTGGGACTAGCGGGAGGGAGCACAGATACGCAGTATTTT
CASSLGLAGGSTDTQYF
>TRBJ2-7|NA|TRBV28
TGTGCCAGCAGTTTATGGGCCACGGGACTCCTCTACGAGCAGTACTTC
CASSLWATGLLYEQYF
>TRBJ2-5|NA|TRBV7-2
TGTGCCAGCAGCTTAGGGCTGGGCACGGAGACCCAGTACTTC
CASSLGLGTETQYF
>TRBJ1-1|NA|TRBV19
TGTGCCAGTAGTAAGGGGCTGTTGGACACTGAAGCTTTCTTT
CASSKGLLDTEAFF
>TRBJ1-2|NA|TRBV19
TGTGCCAGTAGTTCAGGTCAGGGTAACTATGGCTACACCTTC
CASSSGQGNYGYTF
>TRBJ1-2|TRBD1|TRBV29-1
TGCAGCTTCTCCCCGGCGGACAGGATGCTCCATGGCTACACCTTC
CSFSPADRMLHGYTF
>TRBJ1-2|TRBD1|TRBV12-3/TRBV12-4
TGTGCCAGCAGTGTCGGGACAGGGAATGGCTACACCTTC
CASSVGTGNGYTF
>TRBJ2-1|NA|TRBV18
TGTGCCAGCTCACAACAGGGCCCAGGGGACAATGAGCAGTTCTTC
CASSQQGPGDNEQFF
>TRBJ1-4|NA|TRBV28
TGTGCCAGCAGTTCCCGCGGGCCAGGGGATTATGAAAAACTGTTTTTT
CASSSRGPGDYEKLFF
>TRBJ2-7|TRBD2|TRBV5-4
TGTGCCAGCAGCTCGCTAGCGGGAGGGCCGGGTGAGCAGTACTTC
CASSSLAGGPGEQYF
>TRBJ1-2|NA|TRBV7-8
TGTGCCAGCAGCGACGACAGCTATGGCTACACCTTC
CASSDDSYGYTF